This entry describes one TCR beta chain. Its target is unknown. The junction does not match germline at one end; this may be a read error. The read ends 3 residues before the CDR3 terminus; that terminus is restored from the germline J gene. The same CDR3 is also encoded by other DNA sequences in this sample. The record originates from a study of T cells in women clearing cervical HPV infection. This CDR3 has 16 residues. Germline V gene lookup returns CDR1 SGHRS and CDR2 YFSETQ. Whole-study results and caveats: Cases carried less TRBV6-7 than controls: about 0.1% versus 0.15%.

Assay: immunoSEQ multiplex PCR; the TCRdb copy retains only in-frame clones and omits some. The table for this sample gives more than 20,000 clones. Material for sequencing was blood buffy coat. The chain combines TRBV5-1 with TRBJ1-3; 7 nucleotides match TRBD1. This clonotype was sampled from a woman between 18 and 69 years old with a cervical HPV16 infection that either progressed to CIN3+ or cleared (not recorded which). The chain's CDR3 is CASSSTVTGRGNTIYF. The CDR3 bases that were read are TGCGCCAGCAGCTCCACCGTGACAGGGAGAGGAAACACA.